Below are 15 T cell receptor beta chains sequenced from a single sample in a study of shared clonotypes between healthy human individuals. The method was immunoSEQ multiplex PCR; TCRdb's version includes in-frame clones alone and lacks a portion of them. The sample includes hundreds of thousands of clones, roughly 78% of them seen just once. Input material: memory CD4+ T cells sorted from blood. Subset reported: CD45RA-negative fraction. All receptors come from a woman aged 30 to 39 in good health.

The CDR3 bases are TGCGCCAGCAGCCAACCTACAAGAAGTAGTGGGGCCAACGTCCTGACTTTC. Protein sequence: CASSQPTRSSGANVLTF. The V gene is TRBV4-1, the J gene TRBJ2-6; D is uncertain. The V end was cut by 2 bases, the J end by 3 bases, with 14 bases between. The germline V gene has CDR1 MGHRA and CDR2 YSYEKL. The CDR3 length is 17 residues.

This sequence joins TRBV28 and TRBJ2-7, with TRBD2 as a possible D gene (5 bases). CDR3 length: 10 residues. Per germline, CDR1 MDHEN and CDR2 SYDVKM. This CDR3 reads CCVGAYEQYF. In nucleotides, the CDR3 is TGTTGTGTGGGAGCCTACGAGCAGTACTTC.

This clone occurred a few times. V is TRBV7-9 and J is TRBJ1-1; the D gene is possibly TRBD1 (5 bases). The CDR3 runs 13 residues. Trimming shortened V by 2 bases and J by 5 bases, and 9 bases separated the two germline ends. Germline CDR1 is SEHNR and CDR2 is FQNEAQ (reference sequence). CDR3 nucleotides: TGTGCCAGCAGCTTACCAGGGATAACTGAAGCTTTCTTT. Translated: CASSLPGITEAFF.

The chain uses TRBV28 and TRBJ2-7; D is perhaps TRBD1 or TRBD2 (6 bases each). CDR3 size: 15 residues. V lost 4 bases and J 5 bases, leaving 18 bases between the germline ends. CDR1 and CDR2 from the germline V gene are MDHEN and SYDVKM. In nucleotides, the CDR3 is TGTGCCAGCAGTTACCCACAACGGGGGCACCACGAGCAGTACTTC. Amino acid sequence: CASSYPQRGHHEQYF.

The rearrangement joins TRBV7-2 to TRBJ2-1, with TRBD2 as a possible D gene (5 bases). CDR1 and CDR2 (germline): SGHTA, FQGNSA. Trimming removed 6 bases at V and 8 bases at J, with 17 bases between. The CDR3 loop spans 14 amino acids. CDR3 protein: CASRKRLPNDEQFF. The CDR3 coding sequence is TGTGCCAGCAGAAAGCGGTTGCCAAACGATGAGCAGTTCTTC.

V gene TRBV2 combines with J gene TRBJ2-7; D is perhaps TRBD1 or TRBD2 (5 bases each). There are 12 residues in the CDR3. Germline CDR1 SNHLY, CDR2 FYNNEI. Trimming removed 7 bases at V and 6 bases at J, with 13 bases between. Here the CDR3 DNA reads TGTGCCAGCAATTTTGTGGGGGTCGAGCAGTACTTC. As protein: CASNFVGVEQYF. The full variable domain, rest sourced from reference TRBV2 and TRBJ2-7, is EPEVTQTPSHQVTQMGQEVILRCVPISNHLYFYWYRQILGQKVEFLVSFYNNEISEKSEIFDDQFSVERPDGSNFTLKIRSTKLEDSAMYFCASNFVGVEQYFGPGTRLTVT.

The J gene is TRBJ1-2, the V gene TRBV7-8; TRBD1 is a possible D gene (5 bases). V was trimmed by 5 bases and J by 6 bases, leaving 13 bases between them. This CDR3 has 13 amino acids. Germline V gives CDR1 SGHVS, CDR2 FQNEAQ. CDR3 coding DNA: TGTGCCAGCAGCCGACACCTAGGGGATGGCTACACCTTC. Translated: CASSRHLGDGYTF.

This chain connects TRBV2 to TRBJ2-7, with 14 bases matching TRBD2. This CDR3 is built from 15 residues. Losses at the gene ends were 6 bases for V and 5 bases for J; bases not matched to a gene: 6. Germline V gene sequence: CDR1 SNHLY, CDR2 FYNNEI. The CDR3 loop is CASSAGTSGSHEQYF. In DNA, the CDR3 is TGTGCCAGCAGCGCCGGGACTAGCGGGAGCCACGAGCAGTACTTC. The full variable domain, its missing parts supplied by reference TRBV2 and TRBJ2-7, is EPEVTQTPSHQVTQMGQEVILRCVPISNHLYFYWYRQILGQKVEFLVSFYNNEISEKSEIFDDQFSVERPDGSNFTLKIRSTKLEDSAMYFCASSAGTSGSHEQYFGPGTRLTVT.

This clone showed up many times. This sequence joins TRBV6-6 and TRBJ2-7; 8 bases agree with TRBD2. The CDR3 has 13 amino acids. Germline CDR1 reads MNHNY; CDR2 reads SVGAGI (reference sequence). The J segment lost 2 bases and the V segment lost 8 bases, leaving 5 bases of the junction unmatched. The CDR3 DNA reads as TGTGCCAGCGGGGTAGCGGGAACCTACGAGCAGTACTTC. Its protein product is CASGVAGTYEQYF.

The CDR3 region has the DNA TGTGCCAGCAGCGTAGGCGGGAACGCGAACACCGGGGAGCTGTTTTTT. As protein: CASSVGGNANTGELFF. The chain links TRBV9 to TRBJ2-2; D may be TRBD2 (6 bases). Germline CDR1 and CDR2: SGDLS and YYNGEE. The ends were cut back, 0 bases at V and 0 bases at J, with 9 bases in the middle. The CDR3 extends over 16 amino acids.

This sequence joins TRBV5-4 and TRBJ2-5; perhaps TRBD2 as D (6 bases). This CDR3 region has 14 residues. V gave up 0 bases and J gave up 4 bases, with 10 bases separating them. Germline V CDR1 and CDR2: SGHNT, YYREEE (reference sequence). CDR3 in amino acids: CASSLGGEVETQYF. CDR3 DNA: TGTGCCAGCAGCTTGGGAGGGGAGGTAGAGACCCAGTACTTC.

This clone is a singleton in its sample. The chain links TRBV19 to TRBJ2-6, with D uncertain. Germline V gives CDR1 LNHDA, CDR2 SQIVND (reference sequence). The V end lost 2 bases, the J end lost 0 bases, and 8 bases lay between the germline ends. CDR3 size: 16 residues. CDR3 bases: TGTGCCAGTAGTATACTCTGGAGCTCTGGGGCCAACGTCCTGACTTTC. Translating gives CASSILWSSGANVLTF.

V and J are TRBV9 and TRBJ1-3; D remains unclear. The CDR3 length is 14 residues. V was cut by 2 bases and J by 0 bases, with 6 bases left in between. Germline values: CDR1 SGDLS, CDR2 YYNGEE. CDR3 loop: CASSVAFSGNTIYF. The CDR3 nucleotides are TGTGCCAGCAGCGTGGCTTTCTCTGGAAACACCATATATTTT. Looking up the rest from reference TRBV9 and TRBJ1-3 gives the full variable domain: DSGVTQTPKHLITATGQRVTLRCSPRSGDLSVYWYQQSLDQGLQFLIQYYNGEERAKGNILERFSAQQFPDLHSELNLSSLELGDSALYFCASSVAFSGNTIYFGEGSWLTVV.

The rearrangement links TRBV28 to TRBJ1-2; D might be TRBD1 (5 bases). This CDR3 has 11 amino acids. The germline V gene encodes CDR1 MDHEN and CDR2 SYDVKM. The V end lost 8 bases, the J end lost 3 bases, and 7 bases lay between the germline ends. This chain's CDR3 is CASRQYYGYTF. Here the CDR3 DNA reads TGTGCCAGCCGACAGTACTATGGCTACACCTTC.

The V gene is TRBV18, the J gene TRBJ2-3; D possibly corresponds to TRBD2 (5 bases). Looked up from germline, CDR1 is KGHSH and CDR2 is LQKENI. The CDR3 totals 15 residues. V was trimmed by 3 bases and J by 5 bases, leaving 15 bases between them. CDR3 DNA sequence: TGTGCCAGCTCACCGGGAGTGGGCAGGCTAGATACGCAGTATTTT. It is translated as CASSPGVGRLDTQYF.